Listed below are T cell receptor beta chains from one sample, sequenced in a study of shared clonotypes between healthy human individuals. Method: immunoSEQ multiplex PCR; TCRdb's copy keeps in-frame clones and lacks some. The repertoire has under 2.5 million clones, around 92% of them found once; the top ten carry approximately 0.39%. Specimen: naive CD4+ T cells from PBMCs. These receptors came from a man in his late teens or twenties in good health. Some clones in this sample may be carry-over from other donors' samples. Both conserved end residues are part of each CDR3. Each record gives: J gene, D gene, V gene, clone size, CDR3 protein, CDR3 DNA. A D gene is named only where the DNA matches it firmly. Clone sizes are given selectively: once, few, many, or a class where the clone is expanded.

j_call: TRBJ1-1
d_call: NA
v_call: TRBV18
clone_size: NA
cdr3_aa: CASSPDRVNTEAFF
cdr3_nt: TGTGCCAGCTCACCGGACAGAGTGAACACTGAAGCTTTCTTT

j_call: TRBJ2-4
d_call: NA
v_call: TRBV19
clone_size: NA
cdr3_aa: CASSLGRDLAKNIQYF
cdr3_nt: TGTGCCAGTAGTCTCGGGCGGGATCTAGCCAAAAACATTCAGTACTTC

j_call: TRBJ2-5
d_call: NA
v_call: TRBV5-1
clone_size: once
cdr3_aa: CASSARQRSQETQYF
cdr3_nt: TGCGCCAGCAGCGCCCGACAGAGGTCTCAAGAGACCCAGTACTTC

j_call: TRBJ2-5
d_call: TRBD1
v_call: TRBV7-3
clone_size: once
cdr3_aa: CASSQGAKETQYF
cdr3_nt: TGTGCCAGCAGCCAGGGGGCCAAAGAGACCCAGTACTTC

j_call: TRBJ2-2
d_call: TRBD1
v_call: TRBV19
clone_size: NA
cdr3_aa: CASSQTGGRTGELFF
cdr3_nt: TGTGCCAGTAGTCAGACAGGGGGGAGAACCGGGGAGCTGTTTTTT

j_call: TRBJ2-2
d_call: TRBD2
v_call: TRBV27
clone_size: NA
cdr3_aa: CAVAGAGGLNTGELFF
cdr3_nt: TGTGCCGTTGCTGGGGCGGGAGGGCTGAACACCGGGGAGCTGTTTTTT

j_call: TRBJ2-7
d_call: NA
v_call: TRBV28
clone_size: NA
cdr3_aa: CASRGPPPAYEQYF
cdr3_nt: TGTGCCAGCAGGGGACCTCCCCCGGCTTACGAGCAGTACTTC

j_call: TRBJ1-1
d_call: NA
v_call: TRBV7-3
clone_size: few
cdr3_aa: CASSLTSMNTEAFF
cdr3_nt: TGTGCCAGCAGCTTAACGTCCATGAACACTGAAGCTTTCTTT

j_call: TRBJ1-5
d_call: NA
v_call: TRBV28
clone_size: NA
cdr3_aa: CASSNLRVSGNQPQHF
cdr3_nt: TGTGCCAGCAGCAATCTCAGGGTATCGGGCAATCAGCCCCAGCATTTT

j_call: TRBJ1-1
d_call: TRBD1
v_call: TRBV29-1
clone_size: NA
cdr3_aa: CSGNGDRETEAFF
cdr3_nt: TGCAGCGGGAATGGGGACAGGGAGACTGAAGCTTTCTTT

j_call: TRBJ1-1
d_call: TRBD1
v_call: TRBV6-5
clone_size: NA
cdr3_aa: CASSYSLGQGNTEAFF
cdr3_nt: TGTGCCAGCAGTTACTCTCTCGGACAGGGGAACACTGAAGCTTTCTTT

j_call: TRBJ2-2
d_call: NA
v_call: TRBV11-3
clone_size: NA
cdr3_aa: CASSLGGTNTGELFF
cdr3_nt: TGTGCCAGCAGCTTAGGCGGGACGAACACCGGGGAGCTGTTTTTT

j_call: TRBJ2-1
d_call: NA
v_call: TRBV2
clone_size: NA
cdr3_aa: CASRSQPRTYNEQFF
cdr3_nt: TGTGCCAGCAGATCACAACCACGGACCTACAATGAGCAGTTCTTC

j_call: TRBJ1-2
d_call: TRBD1
v_call: TRBV7-9
clone_size: NA
cdr3_aa: CASIDRGAGYTF
cdr3_nt: TGCGCCAGCATCGACAGGGGGGCCGGCTACACCTTC

j_call: TRBJ2-3
d_call: NA
v_call: TRBV7-3
clone_size: NA
cdr3_aa: CASSLRGERADTQYF
cdr3_nt: TGTGCCAGCAGCTTAAGGGGGGAGAGGGCAGATACGCAGTATTTT

j_call: TRBJ2-3
d_call: TRBD1
v_call: TRBV2
clone_size: once
cdr3_aa: CASSLVTGRSTDTQYF
cdr3_nt: TGTGCCAGCAGTTTAGTGACAGGGCGAAGCACAGATACGCAGTATTTT

j_call: TRBJ1-2
d_call: NA
v_call: TRBV7-2
clone_size: NA
cdr3_aa: CASSFLGRVNYGYTF
cdr3_nt: TGTGCCAGCAGCTTTCTTGGACGGGTTAACTATGGCTACACCTTC

j_call: TRBJ2-2
d_call: NA
v_call: TRBV19
clone_size: NA
cdr3_aa: CASTPWGSPENTGELFF
cdr3_nt: TGTGCCAGTACCCCTTGGGGGTCCCCCGAGAACACCGGGGAGCTGTTTTTT

j_call: TRBJ2-1
d_call: TRBD1
v_call: TRBV7-8
clone_size: NA
cdr3_aa: CASSVLDRGSYNEQFF
cdr3_nt: TGTGCCAGCAGCGTACTGGACAGGGGTTCTTACAATGAGCAGTTCTTC

j_call: TRBJ2-1
d_call: NA
v_call: TRBV4-2
clone_size: NA
cdr3_aa: CASSQVRDRLSYNEQFF
cdr3_nt: TGTGCCAGCAGCCAAGTTCGGGACCGACTATCCTACAATGAGCAGTTCTTC

j_call: TRBJ2-5
d_call: NA
v_call: TRBV5-6
clone_size: NA
cdr3_aa: CASSLSGLKETQYF
cdr3_nt: TGTGCCAGCAGCTTGTCGGGACTGAAAGAGACCCAGTACTTC

j_call: TRBJ2-2
d_call: NA
v_call: TRBV11-2
clone_size: NA
cdr3_aa: CASSTLVVSGELFF
cdr3_nt: TGTGCCAGCAGCACTCTAGTTGTCTCCGGGGAGCTGTTTTTT

j_call: TRBJ2-7
d_call: NA
v_call: TRBV2
clone_size: NA
cdr3_aa: CASSEARVGYEQYF
cdr3_nt: TGTGCCAGCAGTGAAGCGCGGGTGGGCTACGAGCAGTACTTC

j_call: TRBJ2-4
d_call: TRBD1
v_call: TRBV28
clone_size: NA
cdr3_aa: CASSPSTGGSYIQYF
cdr3_nt: TGTGCCAGCAGTCCATCGACAGGGGGCAGTTACATTCAGTACTTC

j_call: TRBJ1-5
d_call: NA
v_call: TRBV28
clone_size: once
cdr3_aa: CASSYVGAGIQPQHF
cdr3_nt: TGTGCCAGCAGTTACGTTGGGGCAGGGATTCAGCCCCAGCATTTT

j_call: TRBJ1-2
d_call: NA
v_call: TRBV28
clone_size: NA
cdr3_aa: CASSLGGFNYGYTF
cdr3_nt: TGTGCCAGCAGTTTAGGGGGATTTAACTATGGCTACACCTTC

j_call: TRBJ1-3
d_call: NA
v_call: TRBV5-1
clone_size: NA
cdr3_aa: CASSLAVAGTGNTIYF
cdr3_nt: TGCGCCAGCAGCTTGGCCGTGGCAGGGACTGGAAACACCATATATTTT

j_call: TRBJ1-4
d_call: NA
v_call: TRBV18
clone_size: NA
cdr3_aa: CASSPPHSGPNEKLFF
cdr3_nt: TGTGCCAGCTCACCACCGCACAGCGGACCTAATGAAAAACTGTTTTTT

j_call: TRBJ1-1
d_call: NA
v_call: TRBV28
clone_size: NA
cdr3_aa: CASSPRTRGTEAFF
cdr3_nt: TGTGCCAGCAGTCCGCGGACCAGGGGCACTGAAGCTTTCTTT

j_call: TRBJ2-5
d_call: NA
v_call: TRBV6-1
clone_size: NA
cdr3_aa: CASSERVGSPRRVETQYF
cdr3_nt: TGTGCCAGCAGTGAAAGGGTTGGAAGCCCGAGGAGGGTGGAGACCCAGTACTTC

j_call: TRBJ2-7
d_call: NA
v_call: TRBV6-5
clone_size: NA
cdr3_aa: CASSREMGEQYF
cdr3_nt: TGTGCCAGCAGTAGGGAGATGGGGGAGCAGTACTTC

j_call: TRBJ1-4
d_call: TRBD1
v_call: TRBV18
clone_size: NA
cdr3_aa: CASSPSTTGWDEKLFF
cdr3_nt: TGTGCCAGCTCACCCTCCACGACAGGGTGGGATGAAAAACTGTTTTTT

j_call: TRBJ2-3
d_call: TRBD1
v_call: TRBV18
clone_size: NA
cdr3_aa: CASSPIHGQGATDTQYF
cdr3_nt: TGTGCCAGCTCACCGATTCACGGACAGGGGGCTACAGATACGCAGTATTTT

j_call: TRBJ2-3
d_call: TRBD2
v_call: TRBV5-6
clone_size: NA
cdr3_aa: CASSSTSGAIDTQYF
cdr3_nt: TGTGCCAGCAGCTCGACTAGCGGAGCGATAGATACGCAGTATTTT

j_call: TRBJ2-1
d_call: NA
v_call: TRBV11-3
clone_size: NA
cdr3_aa: CASSLDSGRLYNEQFF
cdr3_nt: TGTGCCAGCAGCTTAGATTCTGGACGGTTATACAATGAGCAGTTCTTC

j_call: TRBJ1-1
d_call: NA
v_call: TRBV7-6
clone_size: NA
cdr3_aa: CASSSGRNTEAFF
cdr3_nt: TGTGCCAGCAGCTCAGGACGGAACACTGAAGCTTTCTTT